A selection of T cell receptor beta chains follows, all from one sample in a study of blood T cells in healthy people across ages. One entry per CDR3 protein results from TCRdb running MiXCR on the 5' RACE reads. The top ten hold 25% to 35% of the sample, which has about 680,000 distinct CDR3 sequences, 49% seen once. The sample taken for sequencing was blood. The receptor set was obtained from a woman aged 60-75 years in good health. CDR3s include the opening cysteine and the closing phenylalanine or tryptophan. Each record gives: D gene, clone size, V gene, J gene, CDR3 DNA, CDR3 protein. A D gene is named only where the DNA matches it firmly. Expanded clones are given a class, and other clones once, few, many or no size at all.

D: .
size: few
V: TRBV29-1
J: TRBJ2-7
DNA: TGCAGCGTTGCTAGGGGGGCGGGCTACGAGCAGTACTTC
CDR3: CSVARGAGYEQYF

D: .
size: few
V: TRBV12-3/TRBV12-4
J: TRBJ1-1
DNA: TGTGCCAGCAAGCTGGAGACTGAAGCTTTCTTT
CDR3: CASKLETEAFF

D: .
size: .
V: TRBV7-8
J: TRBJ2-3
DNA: TGTGCCAGCAACGTGCGTGGGGCTAGCACAGATACGCAGTATTTT
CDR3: CASNVRGASTDTQYF

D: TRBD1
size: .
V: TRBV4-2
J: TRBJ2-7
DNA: TGTGCCAGCAGCCAAGGGACAGGGGTCTCCTACGAGCAGTACTTC
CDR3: CASSQGTGVSYEQYF

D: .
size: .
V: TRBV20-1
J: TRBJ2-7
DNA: TGCAGTGCTAGAGGCACTGATGGCTACGAGCAGTACTTC
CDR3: CSARGTDGYEQYF

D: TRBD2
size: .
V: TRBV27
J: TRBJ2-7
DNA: TGTGCCAGCAGTTTCCGGGAGGTCAATGAGCAGTACTTC
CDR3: CASSFREVNEQYF

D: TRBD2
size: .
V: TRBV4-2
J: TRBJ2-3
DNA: TGTGCCAGCAGCCAAGAGTTAGCGGGAGGCACAGATACGCAGTATTTT
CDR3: CASSQELAGGTDTQYF

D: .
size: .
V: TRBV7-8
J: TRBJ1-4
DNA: TGTGCCAGCAGCCCCCGGGTGTCTAGGGTCGAAAAACTGTTTTTT
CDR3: CASSPRVSRVEKLFF

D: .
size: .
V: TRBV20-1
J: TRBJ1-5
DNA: TGCAGTGCTTCCGACGGCAAATATAGCAATCAGCCCCAGCATTTT
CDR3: CSASDGKYSNQPQHF

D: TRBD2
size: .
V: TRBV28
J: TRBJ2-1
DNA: TGTGCCAGCAGGGGGACTAGCGGAAGCTCCTACAATGAGCAGTTCTTC
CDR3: CASRGTSGSSYNEQFF

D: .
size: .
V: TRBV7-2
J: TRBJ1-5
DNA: TGTGCCAGCAGCTTGTGGACCCTCGCCAGCAATCAGCCCCAGCATTTT
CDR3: CASSLWTLASNQPQHF

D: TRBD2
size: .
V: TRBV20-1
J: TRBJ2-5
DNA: TGCAGTGCTAGGACGAGGTTGAGCGGGGGGGACGTTCAAGAGACCCAGTACTTC
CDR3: CSARTRLSGGDVQETQYF

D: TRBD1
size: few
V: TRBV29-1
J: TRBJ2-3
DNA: TGCAGCGTTGCCGGGACAGGGAGCACAGATACGCAGTATTTT
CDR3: CSVAGTGSTDTQYF

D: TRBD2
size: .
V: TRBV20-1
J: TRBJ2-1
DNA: TGCAGTGACCGCGGGAGTAGTTCCTACAATGAGCAGTTCTTC
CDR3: CSDRGSSSYNEQFF

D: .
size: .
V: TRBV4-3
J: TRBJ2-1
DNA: TGCGCCAGCAGCCAAGTCGAGGGAGAGTTAAATGAGCAGTTCTTC
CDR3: CASSQVEGELNEQFF

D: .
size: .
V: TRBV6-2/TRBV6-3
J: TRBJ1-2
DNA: TGTGCCAGCAGTTACCCGAGCTATGGCTACACCTTC
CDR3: CASSYPSYGYTF

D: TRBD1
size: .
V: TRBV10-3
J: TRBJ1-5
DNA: TGTGCCATCAGTGAGCCGGGACAGGGGGCCGGTCAGCCCCAGCATTTT
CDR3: CAISEPGQGAGQPQHF

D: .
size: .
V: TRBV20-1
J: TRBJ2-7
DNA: TGCAGTGCCAGAGGGGGGGATCCGGGACGCGGAACCTACGAGCAGTACTTC
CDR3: CSARGGDPGRGTYEQYF

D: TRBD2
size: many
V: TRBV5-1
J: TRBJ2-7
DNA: TGCGCCAGCAGCTTGGAGACTAGCGGGAGGGACTCCTACGAGCAGTACTTC
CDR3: CASSLETSGRDSYEQYF

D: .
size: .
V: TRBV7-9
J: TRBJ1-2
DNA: TGTGCCAGCGGCCGGGACCCACTTTACACCTTC
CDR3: CASGRDPLYTF

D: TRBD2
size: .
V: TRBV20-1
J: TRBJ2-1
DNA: TGCAGTGCAGGACTAGCGGGATTATATGAGCAGTTCTTC
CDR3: CSAGLAGLYEQFF

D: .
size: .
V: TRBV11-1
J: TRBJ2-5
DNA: TGTGCCAGCAGCTTAGGTGATTGGGAGAGAGGAAAAGACACCCAGTACTTC
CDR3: CASSLGDWERGKDTQYF

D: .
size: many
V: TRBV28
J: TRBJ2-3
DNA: TGTGCCAGCAGTTTACCGACGGATCTCACAGATACGCAGTATTTT
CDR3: CASSLPTDLTDTQYF

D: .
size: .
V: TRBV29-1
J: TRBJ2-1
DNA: TGCAGCGTTGAAGGTCAGGGGTTGGACAATGAGCAGTTCTTC
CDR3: CSVEGQGLDNEQFF

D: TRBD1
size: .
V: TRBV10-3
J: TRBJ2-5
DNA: TGTGCCATCAGTGCGACAGGGCGGCAAGAGACCCAGTACTTC
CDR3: CAISATGRQETQYF

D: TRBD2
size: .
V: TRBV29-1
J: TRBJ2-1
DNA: TGCAGCGTTGCGGGGAGCGGGGGTCCCCGAGAACAGTTCTTC
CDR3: CSVAGSGGPREQFF

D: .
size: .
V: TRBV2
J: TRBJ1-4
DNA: TGTGCCAGCAGTGTATCAGGCGGGGATGAAAAACTGTTTTTT
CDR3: CASSVSGGDEKLFF

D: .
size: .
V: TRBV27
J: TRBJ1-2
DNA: TGTGCCAGCAGTTTATCACAGGGATCGGGGTATGGCTACACCTTC
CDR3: CASSLSQGSGYGYTF

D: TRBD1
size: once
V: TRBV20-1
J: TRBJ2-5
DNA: TGCAGTGCTAGAACTAAGGACAGGGGGCAAGAGACCCAGTACTTC
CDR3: CSARTKDRGQETQYF

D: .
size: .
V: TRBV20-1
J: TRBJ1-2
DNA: TGCAGTGCTAGAGATTCCTCAGGACAGACATACTCTAACTATGGCTACACCTTC
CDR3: CSARDSSGQTYSNYGYTF

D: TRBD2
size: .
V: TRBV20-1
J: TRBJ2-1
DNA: TGCAGTGCTAGATCGGGACTAGCGGGATACAATGAGCAGTTCTTC
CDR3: CSARSGLAGYNEQFF

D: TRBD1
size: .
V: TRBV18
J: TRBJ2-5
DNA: TGTGCCAGCTCGTCGACAGGGAAAGAGACCCAGTACTTC
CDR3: CASSSTGKETQYF

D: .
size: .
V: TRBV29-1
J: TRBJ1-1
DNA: TGCAGCGGTGAGCAGGGCGCGGGCACTGAAGCTTTCTTT
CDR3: CSGEQGAGTEAFF

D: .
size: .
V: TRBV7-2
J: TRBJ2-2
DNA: TGTGCCAGCAGCCCCGCCCCACCTTTTGGGGGGTCTTATAACACCGGGGAGCTGTTTTTT
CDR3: CASSPAPPFGGSYNTGELFF

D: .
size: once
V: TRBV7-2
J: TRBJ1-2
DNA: TGTGCCAGCAGCTCTGGAGAGGGGTATGGCTACACCTTC
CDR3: CASSSGEGYGYTF

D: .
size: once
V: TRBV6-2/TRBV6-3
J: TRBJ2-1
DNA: TGTGCCAGCAGTGACGTGGTTCCGTACAATGAGCAGTTCTTC
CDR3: CASSDVVPYNEQFF

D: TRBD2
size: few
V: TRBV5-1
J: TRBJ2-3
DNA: TGCGCCAGCAGTGTCACACCCCTAGCGGGAGTTGGGGATACGCAGTATTTT
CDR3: CASSVTPLAGVGDTQYF

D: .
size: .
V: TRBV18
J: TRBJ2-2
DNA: TGTGCCAGCTCACCACTTTCACCGGGGAACATCGGGGAGCTGTTTTTT
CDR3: CASSPLSPGNIGELFF

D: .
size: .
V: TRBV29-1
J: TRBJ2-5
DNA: TGCAGCGTTACGGGGGCCGAAGAGACCCAGTACTTC
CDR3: CSVTGAEETQYF

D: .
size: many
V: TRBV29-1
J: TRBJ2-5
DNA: TGCAGCGTTGAGGCGGGATCGGGGTACCAAGAGACCCAGTACTTC
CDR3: CSVEAGSGYQETQYF

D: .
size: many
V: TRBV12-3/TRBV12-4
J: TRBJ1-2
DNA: TGTGCCAGCAGAGTGCAGGAAAGCTATGGCTACACCTTC
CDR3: CASRVQESYGYTF

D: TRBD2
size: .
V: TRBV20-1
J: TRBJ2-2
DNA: TGCAGTGCGGGACTAGCGGGAGTGAACACCGGGGAGCTGTTTTTT
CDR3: CSAGLAGVNTGELFF

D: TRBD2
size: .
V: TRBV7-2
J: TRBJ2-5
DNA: TGTGCCAGCAGCTTCACCGGGACTAGCGGGGGGGGGCAAGAGACCCAGTACTTC
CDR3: CASSFTGTSGGGQETQYF

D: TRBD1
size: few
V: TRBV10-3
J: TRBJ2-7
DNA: TGTGCCATCAGGGACAGGGCTTCCCACGAGCAGTACTTC
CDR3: CAIRDRASHEQYF